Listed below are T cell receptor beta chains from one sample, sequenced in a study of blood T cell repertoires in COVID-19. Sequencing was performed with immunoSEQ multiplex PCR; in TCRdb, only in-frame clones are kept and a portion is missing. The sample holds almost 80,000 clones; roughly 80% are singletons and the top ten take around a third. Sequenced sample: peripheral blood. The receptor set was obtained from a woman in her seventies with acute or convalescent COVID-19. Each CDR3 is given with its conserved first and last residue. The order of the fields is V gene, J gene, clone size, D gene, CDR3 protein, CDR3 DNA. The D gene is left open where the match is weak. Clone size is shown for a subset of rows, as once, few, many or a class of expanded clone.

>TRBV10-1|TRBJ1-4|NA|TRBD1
CASSELGQPREKLFF
TGCGCCAGCAGTGAATTGGGACAGCCACGGGAAAAACTGTTTTTT
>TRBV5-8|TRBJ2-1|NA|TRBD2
CASSMGLASPYNEQFF
TGTGCCAGCAGCATGGGACTAGCGAGTCCCTACAATGAGCAGTTCTTC
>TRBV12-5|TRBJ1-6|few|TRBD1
CASGLSSGGNSPLHF
TGTGCTAGTGGTTTGTCTTCAGGGGGGAATTCACCCCTCCACTTT
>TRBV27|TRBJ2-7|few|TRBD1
CASSSQTGTGYNEQYF
TGTGCCAGCAGTTCACAAACCGGGACAGGGTATAACGAGCAGTACTTC
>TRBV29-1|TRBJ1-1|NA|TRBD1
CSVERQGGDDEAFF
TGCAGCGTCGAGAGACAGGGCGGAGATGATGAAGCTTTCTTT
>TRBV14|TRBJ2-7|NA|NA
CASSQDHNRLGGQYF
TGTGCCAGCAGCCAAGATCATAACCGTCTTGGCGGGCAGTACTTC
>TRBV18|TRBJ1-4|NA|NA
CASSPFGGSGEKLFF
TGTGCCAGCTCACCCTTCGGGGGATCAGGAGAAAAACTGTTTTTT
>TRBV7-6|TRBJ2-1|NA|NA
CASTPPLGGNEQFF
TGTGCCAGCACACCGCCCCTCGGGGGCAATGAGCAGTTCTTC
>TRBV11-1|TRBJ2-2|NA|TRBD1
CASSTRQGRNTGELFF
TGTGCCAGCAGCACGAGACAGGGGAGGAACACCGGGGAGCTGTTTTTT
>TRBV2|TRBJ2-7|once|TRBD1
CASSVTGAYEQYF
TGTGCCAGCAGTGTGACAGGGGCCTACGAGCAGTACTTC
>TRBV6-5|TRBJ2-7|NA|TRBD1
CASQHGDRSYEQYF
TGTGCCAGCCAACACGGGGACAGGTCCTACGAGCAGTACTTC
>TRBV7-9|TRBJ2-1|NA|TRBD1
CASSFGQGGHNEQFF
TGTGCCAGCAGCTTCGGACAGGGAGGACACAATGAGCAGTTCTTC
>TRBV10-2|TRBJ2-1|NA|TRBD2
CASSESIAPRTSAFF
TGCGCCAGCAGTGAGTCCATCGCCCCCAGGACTAGCGCTTTCTTC
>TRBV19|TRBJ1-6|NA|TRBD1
CASSPGQSYSPLHF
TGTGCCAGTAGTCCGGGACAGTCTTATTCACCCCTCCACTTT
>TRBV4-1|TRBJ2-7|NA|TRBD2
CASSQAILAGDYEQYF
TGCGCCAGCAGCCAAGCTATCCTAGCGGGAGATTACGAGCAGTACTTC
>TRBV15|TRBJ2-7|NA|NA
CATSRAGYEQYF
TGTGCCACCAGCAGAGCAGGGTACGAGCAGTACTTC
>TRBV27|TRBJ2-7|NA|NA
CASSLSRDILSYEQYF
TGTGCCAGCAGTTTAAGTCGGGACATCCTCTCCTACGAGCAGTACTTC
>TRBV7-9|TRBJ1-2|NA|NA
CASSLGEYGYTF
TGTGCCAGCAGTCTAGGGGAATATGGCTACACCTTC
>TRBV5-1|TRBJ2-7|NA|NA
CASSARQDAYEQYF
TGCGCCAGCAGCGCCCGACAGGACGCCTACGAGCAGTACTTC
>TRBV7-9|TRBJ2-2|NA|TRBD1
CASSHTTGNRGKYTGELFF
TGTGCCAGCAGTCATACAACAGGGAACAGGGGGAAGTACACCGGGGAGCTGTTTTTT
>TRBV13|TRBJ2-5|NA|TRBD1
CASSLRTGETQYF
TGTGCCAGCAGCTTAAGGACAGGGGAGACCCAGTACTTC
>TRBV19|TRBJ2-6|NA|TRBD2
CASKRDRTISSGANVLTF
TGTGCCAGTAAGCGGGACCGTACCATTAGCTCTGGGGCCAACGTCCTGACTTTC
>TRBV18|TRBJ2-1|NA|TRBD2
CASSPRLAGGYNEQFF
TGTGCCAGCTCACCGCGACTAGCGGGAGGCTACAATGAGCAGTTCTTC
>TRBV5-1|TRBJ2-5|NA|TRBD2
CASSSPSGRETQYF
TGCGCCAGCAGCTCGCCTAGCGGGAGAGAGACCCAGTACTTC
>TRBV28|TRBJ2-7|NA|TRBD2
CASLSGIYEQYF
TGTGCCAGCTTGAGCGGGATCTACGAGCAGTACTTC
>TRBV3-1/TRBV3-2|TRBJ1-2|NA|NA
CASSQVAGDGYTF
TGTGCCAGCAGCCAAGTCGCAGGTGATGGCTACACCTTC
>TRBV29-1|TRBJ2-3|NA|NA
CSVAVTDTQYF
TGCAGCGTTGCCGTTACAGATACGCAGTATTTT
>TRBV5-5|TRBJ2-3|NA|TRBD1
CASSLGTGGGADTQYF
TGTGCCAGCAGCTTGGGGACAGGGGGCGGCGCAGATACGCAGTATTTT
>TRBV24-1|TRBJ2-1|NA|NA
CATSDFSGSSYNEQFF
TGTGCCACCAGTGATTTTTCCGGGAGCTCCTACAATGAGCAGTTCTTC
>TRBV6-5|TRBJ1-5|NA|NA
CASRDSLNQPQHF
TGTGCCAGCAGGGACAGCCTCAATCAGCCCCAGCATTTT
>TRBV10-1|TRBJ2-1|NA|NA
CASSDFSGVPALDEQFF
TGCGCCAGCAGTGACTTTTCGGGAGTTCCGGCTTTGGATGAGCAGTTCTTC
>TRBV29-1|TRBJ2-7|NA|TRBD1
CSVADRNSYEQYF
TGCAGCGTTGCGGACAGGAACTCCTACGAGCAGTACTTC
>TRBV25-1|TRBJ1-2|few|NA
CASSGSGHHYGYTF
TGTGCCAGCAGTGGGTCGGGACACCACTATGGCTACACCTTC
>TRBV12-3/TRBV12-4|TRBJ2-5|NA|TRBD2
CASSGGSGETQYF
TGTGCCAGTTCGGGGGGATCGGGGGAGACCCAGTACTTC
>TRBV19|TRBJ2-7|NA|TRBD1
CASSNQGAGNYEQYF
TGTGCCAGTAGTAACCAGGGGGCCGGAAACTACGAGCAGTACTTC
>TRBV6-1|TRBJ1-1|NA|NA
CASSETRGSTEAFF
TGTGCCAGCAGTGAAACCCGGGGGAGCACTGAAGCTTTCTTT
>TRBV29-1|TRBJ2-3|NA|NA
CSVDSGGTDTQYF
TGCAGCGTTGATTCGGGAGGCACAGATACGCAGTATTTT
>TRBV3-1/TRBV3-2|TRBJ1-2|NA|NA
CASSQDSNGYGYTF
TGTGCCAGCAGCCAAGATAGTAACGGCTATGGCTACACCTTC
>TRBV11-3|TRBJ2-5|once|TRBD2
CASSLDGRAAETQYF
TGTGCCAGCAGCTTAGACGGGAGGGCTGCCGAGACCCAGTACTTC
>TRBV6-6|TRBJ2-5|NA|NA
CASSYAGAGQTQYF
TGTGCCAGCAGTTACGCAGGGGCCGGCCAGACCCAGTACTTC
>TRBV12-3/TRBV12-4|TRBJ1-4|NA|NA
CASSLSEKLFF
TGTGCCAGCAGTTTGAGTGAAAAACTGTTTTTT
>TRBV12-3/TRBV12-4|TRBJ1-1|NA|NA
CASRKIRGTEAFF
TGTGCCAGCAGAAAAATTCGGGGGACTGAAGCTTTCTTT
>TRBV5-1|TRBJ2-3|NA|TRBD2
CASSGLAGADTQYF
TGCGCCAGCAGCGGACTAGCGGGAGCAGATACGCAGTATTTT